Below, 9 T cell receptor beta chains from the same sample are listed, as sequenced in a study of T-cell reconstitution after alpha-beta-depleted transplantation in children. Unique molecular identifiers were incorporated during preparation of the TCRbeta library. From the PCR reads, TCRdb called clonotypes with MiXCR, one entry per CDR3 protein. The repertoire includes about 400,000 distinct CDR3 sequences, around 20% of them detected once, and 3.8% sits in the top ten. Sequenced here: PBMCs from the stem cell graft donor, sampled from the stem cell graft. Source of these receptors: a human donor who donated a stem cell graft to a child with acute myeloid leukemia.

This chain connects TRBV12-3 or TRBV12-4 to TRBJ2-3; 7 nucleotides align to TRBD2. This CDR3 contains 19 residues. Trimming cost V 6 bases and J 2 bases; bases outside gene matches: 20. The CDR3 bases are TGTGCCAGCAGACGACGTGCTCACGGGTCTAGCGGCCTCACAGATACGCAGTATTTT. This codes for CASRRRAHGSSGLTDTQYF.

This chain joins TRBV5-5 and TRBJ1-1; D unclear. V lost 0 bases to trimming and J lost 1 base, with 4 bases between them. This CDR3 is built from 13 residues. CDR1 and CDR2 (germline): SGHKS, YYEKEE (reference sequence). This CDR3 is CASSLDKNTEAFF. CDR3 nucleotides: TGTGCCAGCAGCTTGGACAAGAACACTGAAGCTTTCTTT.

The chain employs TRBV11-2 and TRBJ1-5, with a weak D call TRBD1 (6 bases). Germline loops: CDR1 SGHAT, CDR2 FQNNGV. The CDR3 runs to 18 residues. V was clipped by 0 bases and J by 5 bases, with 20 bases between them. The CDR3 coding sequence is TGTGCCAGCAGCTTAGATTTGAAGGGCACAGGGTCTCATCAGCCCCAGCATTTT. Residues: CASSLDLKGTGSHQPQHF.

This clonotype has just a few counts. The chain employs TRBV29-1 and TRBJ2-7; 10 nucleotides line up with TRBD2. With 5 bases clipped from V and 1 base from J, the junction kept 8 bases outside the gene matches. The V gene's germline CDR1 is SQVTM and CDR2 ANQGSEA. The CDR3 has 15 residues. The CDR3 DNA follows: TGCAGCGTTCCGGCCTGGACTAGCGGATCCTACGAGCAGTACTTC. This sequence encodes CSVPAWTSGSYEQYF.

In this sample, this clonotype turned up a few times. V usage is TRBV6-5 and J usage is TRBJ2-7, with unresolved D. CDR1 is MNHEY and CDR2 is SVGAGI in the germline V gene. CDR3 length: 15 amino acids. V lost 2 bases, J lost 0 bases, and 11 bases lay in between. As DNA, the CDR3 is TGTGCCAGCAGTTACACCTCGATGCTCTCCTACGAGCAGTACTTC. Encoded protein: CASSYTSMLSYEQYF.

This clonotype was observed a handful of times. The chain combines TRBV18 with TRBJ2-1; tentative D call: TRBD2 (6 bases). V gave up 2 bases and J gave up 4 bases, with 12 bases separating them. The CDR3 covers 15 residues. The germline V gene encodes CDR1 KGHSH and CDR2 LQKENI. The CDR3 bases are TGTGCCAGCTCACCAAGGCGGGGTGAATACAATGAGCAGTTCTTC. Encoded protein: CASSPRRGEYNEQFF.

This clonotype was seen only a few times. The chain carries TRBV6-2 or TRBV6-3 and TRBJ2-5; 8 bases align to TRBD2. Germline-derived CDR1 and CDR2 are MNHEY and SVGEGT. V lost 6 bases, J lost 5 bases, and 8 bases stayed unmatched. This CDR3 region has 14 residues. This chain's CDR3 is CASRLSGSWETQYF. The CDR3 region has the DNA TGTGCCAGCAGGTTAAGCGGGAGCTGGGAGACCCAGTACTTC.

This clonotype turned up a few times. In nucleotides, the CDR3 is TGCGCCAGCAGCCAGGACTGGATCTACAATGAGCAGTTCTTC. This encodes CASSQDWIYNEQFF. This chain links TRBV5-1 with TRBJ2-1; D is possibly TRBD2 (5 bases). Germline CDR1 SGHRS, CDR2 YFSETQ. This CDR3 comprises 14 residues. The germline V and J ends were trimmed by 4 bases and 3 bases, with 11 bases remaining between them.

The chain has TRBV4-3 and TRBJ2-1; D is uncertain. The CDR3 sequence is 13 residues long. V was cut by 3 bases and J by 8 bases, with 11 bases left in between. The germline CDR1 and CDR2 sequences are LGHNA and YSLEER. The CDR3 spells CASSQQRFDEQFF. The CDR3 DNA reads as TGCGCCAGCAGCCAGCAAAGGTTCGATGAGCAGTTCTTC.